A selection of T cell receptor beta chains follows, all from one sample in a study of cytomegalovirus exposure and HLA in healthy donors. TCRdb's copy holds only in-frame clones and misses some; the assay was immunoSEQ multiplex PCR. The repertoire includes some 160,000 clones, around 80% of them detected once, and more than 0.4% sits in the top ten. Source material: PBMCs. The origin of the receptors is a woman aged 45 to 65 in good health and CMV-seronegative. The CDR3 runs from the conserved cysteine through the conserved F or W. D genes are given only for firm matches. The size field is filled for only some rows; it gives once, few, many or a size class.

d_gene: NA
abundance: NA
j_gene: TRBJ2-7
v_gene: TRBV27
CDR3aa: CASSLSSGLSEGAGYEQYF
CDR3nt: TGTGCCAGCAGTTTATCATCCGGGCTTAGTGAGGGCGCGGGGTACGAGCAGTACTTC

d_gene: NA
abundance: NA
j_gene: TRBJ2-5
v_gene: TRBV2
CDR3aa: CASSEGAYQETQYF
CDR3nt: TGTGCCAGCAGTGAAGGGGCGTACCAAGAGACCCAGTACTTC

d_gene: TRBD1
abundance: once
j_gene: TRBJ1-1
v_gene: TRBV9
CDR3aa: CASSPETGEGLAAFF
CDR3nt: TGTGCCAGCAGCCCCGAAACAGGGGAAGGTTTGGCGGCTTTCTTT

d_gene: NA
abundance: NA
j_gene: TRBJ1-1
v_gene: TRBV5-5
CDR3aa: CASSFATTHELLSTEAFF
CDR3nt: TGTGCCAGCAGCTTTGCGACAACGCACGAGCTTTTGAGCACTGAAGCTTTCTTT

d_gene: TRBD2
abundance: NA
j_gene: TRBJ2-7
v_gene: TRBV30
CDR3aa: CAWSSAGGWQYF
CDR3nt: TGTGCCTGGAGTTCAGCGGGGGGGTGGCAGTACTTC

d_gene: TRBD1
abundance: NA
j_gene: TRBJ1-2
v_gene: TRBV12-5
CDR3aa: CASGSGQGGLYGYTF
CDR3nt: TGTGCTAGTGGTAGCGGACAGGGGGGATTGTATGGCTACACCTTC

d_gene: NA
abundance: NA
j_gene: TRBJ2-4
v_gene: TRBV5-1
CDR3aa: CASSLNPQTGNIQYF
CDR3nt: TGCGCCAGCAGCTTGAATCCACAAACAGGCAACATTCAGTACTTC

d_gene: NA
abundance: few
j_gene: TRBJ2-5
v_gene: TRBV9
CDR3aa: CASSVASRETQYF
CDR3nt: TGTGCCAGCAGCGTAGCTAGCCGGGAGACCCAGTACTTC

d_gene: NA
abundance: NA
j_gene: TRBJ2-1
v_gene: TRBV6-5
CDR3aa: CASSYGLGLGYNEQFF
CDR3nt: TGTGCCAGCAGTTACGGGTTGGGGCTGGGGTACAATGAGCAGTTCTTC

d_gene: NA
abundance: NA
j_gene: TRBJ1-6
v_gene: TRBV11-2
CDR3aa: CASSLEAVYNSPLHF
CDR3nt: TGTGCCAGCAGCTTAGAGGCGGTTTATAATTCACCCCTCCACTTT

d_gene: TRBD2
abundance: NA
j_gene: TRBJ2-2
v_gene: TRBV6-5
CDR3aa: CASTPSGKNTGELFF
CDR3nt: TGTGCCAGCACCCCTAGCGGGAAGAACACCGGGGAGCTGTTTTTT

d_gene: TRBD2
abundance: NA
j_gene: TRBJ2-3
v_gene: TRBV30
CDR3aa: CAWRIAGGPDTQYF
CDR3nt: TGTGCCTGGAGGATAGCGGGGGGGCCGGATACGCAGTATTTT

d_gene: TRBD1
abundance: NA
j_gene: TRBJ1-4
v_gene: TRBV15
CDR3aa: CATSRRTGDEKLFF
CDR3nt: TGTGCCACCAGCCGTCGGACAGGGGATGAAAAACTGTTTTTT

d_gene: NA
abundance: few
j_gene: TRBJ2-5
v_gene: TRBV7-2
CDR3aa: CASSLVSGALRETQYF
CDR3nt: TGTGCCAGCAGCTTAGTTTCAGGGGCGCTGAGAGAGACCCAGTACTTC

d_gene: NA
abundance: once
j_gene: TRBJ2-7
v_gene: TRBV27
CDR3aa: CASRGIYEQYF
CDR3nt: TGTGCCAGTCGGGGGATCTACGAGCAGTACTTC

d_gene: NA
abundance: NA
j_gene: TRBJ1-4
v_gene: TRBV27
CDR3aa: CASSPSSGMYNEKLFF
CDR3nt: TGTGCCAGCAGTCCCTCCTCCGGGATGTATAATGAAAAACTGTTTTTT

d_gene: NA
abundance: NA
j_gene: TRBJ2-7
v_gene: TRBV29-1
CDR3aa: CSATGTITYEQYF
CDR3nt: TGCAGCGCAACCGGGACAATTACCTACGAGCAGTACTTC

d_gene: TRBD2
abundance: NA
j_gene: TRBJ2-7
v_gene: TRBV11-2
CDR3aa: CASSPPRSSGFYEQYF
CDR3nt: TGTGCCAGCAGCCCCCCGCGTTCTAGCGGGTTTTACGAGCAGTACTTC

d_gene: TRBD1
abundance: few
j_gene: TRBJ2-3
v_gene: TRBV15
CDR3aa: CATSTRTGGIDTQYF
CDR3nt: TGTGCCACCAGCACGCGGACAGGGGGTATAGATACGCAGTATTTT

d_gene: TRBD1
abundance: NA
j_gene: TRBJ2-5
v_gene: TRBV11-2
CDR3aa: CASSLGGTVGETQYF
CDR3nt: TGTGCCAGCAGCTTAGGTGGGACAGTTGGGGAGACCCAGTACTTC

d_gene: NA
abundance: NA
j_gene: TRBJ1-4
v_gene: TRBV4-1
CDR3aa: CASSQEPPLSGLFF
CDR3nt: TGCGCCAGCAGCCAAGAACCCCCGTTGAGCGGACTGTTTTTT

d_gene: TRBD1
abundance: NA
j_gene: TRBJ1-2
v_gene: TRBV7-2
CDR3aa: CASSLQGAGSGYTF
CDR3nt: TGTGCCAGCAGCCTACAGGGGGCAGGGAGTGGCTACACCTTC